This paragraph reports one T cell receptor (beta chain). TCRdb's table, derived via immunoSEQ multiplex PCR, lists solely in-frame clones and lacks some. The sample holds about 60,000 clones, nearly 95% seen once. The data were taken from a study of OX40 agonist ivuxolimab in advanced cancers. Across the whole study: Dose-escalation patients suffered from hepatocellular carcinoma, melanoma, renal cell or head and neck cancer.

Germline CDR1 is MNHEY and CDR2 is SMNVEV (reference sequence). The CDR3 covers 14 residues. V was clipped by 10 bases and J by 7 bases; unmatched bases: 8. The receptor was derived from an adult with an advanced solid tumor such as melanoma, head and neck, liver or kidney cancer. The specimen comprised CD4+ or CD8+ T cells sorted from blood, sampled in a trial of the OX40 agonist ivuxolimab. The gene calls are TRBV27 and TRBJ2-2; 11 positions agree with TRBD2. CDR3: CATRTSGPLGELFF. DNA for the CDR3: TGTGCCACCCGGACTAGCGGGCCACTCGGGGAGCTGTTTTTT.